This TCR beta chain derives from a study of CD8 T cells in Susac syndrome. After removal of 3 bases from V and 5 bases from J, the junction contained 5 bases not matched to a gene. The CDR3 has 15 amino acids. Germline loops: CDR1 SGHDT, CDR2 YYEEEE. RNA amounts of roughly 0.45 to 1 ug underwent reverse transcription with random hexamers. The method of amplification for TCR beta CDR3 was immunoSEQ multiplex PCR, covering 54 Vbeta and 13 Jbeta. In TCRdb, the immunoSEQ multiplex PCR reads were re-called with MiXCR into one record per CDR3 protein. This table has approximately 200,000 distinct CDR3 sequences, roughly 90% appearing once.

The chain is built from TRBV5-6 and TRBJ2-6; 7 bases map to TRBD1. The receptor comes from a human donor with multiple sclerosis. Sequencing input: CD8+ T cells from PBMCs. Here the CDR3 reads CASSSDRAWANVLTF. For the CDR3, the DNA is TGTGCCAGCAGCTCTGACAGGGCTTGGGCCAACGTCCTGACTTTC.